Shown below are 5 T cell receptor beta chains from a single sample sequenced in a study of control samples from healthy donors and cancer patients. Libraries were prepared by immunoSEQ multiplex PCR; TCRdb keeps only in-frame clonotypes and omits some of them. The sample holds about 120,000 clones, about 92% seen once. Sequencing input: PBMCs. These receptors came from a man aged 50-59 years with head and neck cancer.

The chain is built from TRBV5-1 and TRBJ2-2, with 12 bases lining up with TRBD2. Germline CDR1 SGHRS, CDR2 YFSETQ. V lost 4 bases and J lost 1; bases outside the gene matches: 5. The CDR3 covers 17 residues. CDR3 coding DNA: TGCGCCAGCAGCCAGACTAGCGGGGGAAAGAACACCGGGGAGCTGTTTTTT. Amino acid sequence: CASSQTSGGKNTGELFF.

The chain employs TRBV7-9 and TRBJ1-2, with D unclear. Deletions cut 4 bases from V and 8 bases from J, with 14 bases between. The CDR3 length is 13 residues. Germline CDR1 SEHNR, CDR2 FQNEAQ (reference sequence). The CDR3 loop reads CASSSPPSGGYTF. CDR3 coding DNA: TGTGCCAGCAGCTCTCCCCCTAGTGGCGGCTACACCTTC. The variable domain in full, completed from reference TRBV7-9 and TRBJ1-2, reads DTGVSQNPRHKITKRGQNVTFRCDPISEHNRLYWYRQTLGQGPEFLTYFQNEAQLEKSRLLSDRFSAERPKGSFSTLEIQRTEQGDSAMYLCASSSPPSGGYTFGSGTRLTVV.

The V call is TRBV7-6, the J call TRBJ2-2, with 9 bases identical to TRBD2. This CDR3 spans 16 amino acids. V dropped 1 base and J dropped 6; count of bases not matched to a gene: 6. Germline V gene lookup returns CDR1 SGHVS and CDR2 FNYEAQ. The DNA for the CDR3 is TGTGCCAGCAGCTTAGGGGTAGCGGGGGTACCCGGGGAGCTGTTTTTT. Its protein product is CASSLGVAGVPGELFF.

This clone appeared a few times. The CDR3 protein is CASSTGTSGEAYEQYF. The CDR3 DNA is TGTGCCAGCAGTACTGGGACTAGCGGGGAAGCCTACGAGCAGTACTTC. The chain links TRBV11-1 to TRBJ2-7, with TRBD2 matching 13 bases. The length of the CDR3 is 16 residues. Trimming removed 6 bases from V and 2 bases from J; junction bases left unmatched: 7. Germline CDR1 SGHAT, CDR2 FQDESV (reference sequence).

The V call is TRBV3-1 (or the pseudogene TRBV3-2), the J call TRBJ2-5; tentatively, D is TRBD1 or TRBD2 (5 bases each). CDR3 length: 11 residues. Trimming stripped 5 bases from V and 5 bases from J, with 6 bases between. Germline-derived CDR1 and CDR2 are LGHDT and YNNKEL (reference sequence). The CDR3 DNA sequence: TGTGCCAGCAGCTGGGGGGAGACCCAGTACTTC. Amino acids: CASSWGETQYF.